This is a list of T cell receptor beta chains from one sample in a study of OX40 agonist ivuxolimab in advanced cancers. The method was immunoSEQ multiplex PCR; TCRdb's version includes in-frame clones alone and lacks a portion of them. The sample carries about 6,700 clones, around 93% recorded once. Sequenced material: CD4+ or CD8+ T cells sorted from blood, taken in a trial of the OX40 agonist ivuxolimab. These receptors all come from an adult with an advanced solid tumor such as melanoma, head and neck, liver or kidney cancer. CDR3s include the opening cysteine and the closing phenylalanine or tryptophan. D genes are given only for firm matches.

TRBV19	NA	TRBJ1-2	TGTGCCAGTAGTCCTGGGACGCTCAGGAACTATGGCTACACCTTC	CASSPGTLRNYGYTF
TRBV7-9	TRBD2	TRBJ2-3	TGTGCCAGCAGCAGACGGGCTAGCGGGAGGAGTACGCAGTATTTT	CASSRRASGRSTQYF
TRBV4-2	TRBD2	TRBJ2-7	TGTGCCAGCAGCCAAGATTATCAGGGACTAGATCTGGCCGAGCAGTACTTC	CASSQDYQGLDLAEQYF
TRBV5-1	NA	TRBJ1-1	TGCGCCAGCAGCTCTTTATCTAACATGAACACTGAAGCTTTCTTT	CASSSLSNMNTEAFF
TRBV18	TRBD1	TRBJ2-6	TGTGCCAGCTCACCTGGACAGGGTGGGCCCTCTGGGGCCAACGTCCTGACTTTC	CASSPGQGGPSGANVLTF
TRBV10-3	NA	TRBJ1-1	TGTGCCATCAGTGAGTTCCGGGACGTCGAAGCTTTCTTT	CAISEFRDVEAFF
TRBV30	NA	TRBJ1-2	TGTGCCTGGAGGTTGGTTGGGGGGCAAAACTATGGCTACACCTTC	CAWRLVGGQNYGYTF
TRBV4-1	TRBD1	TRBJ2-7	TGCGCCAGCAGCCAAGGGTCGGCAGGGGGCGGCGAGCAGTACTTC	CASSQGSAGGGEQYF
TRBV28	TRBD2	TRBJ2-7	TGTGCCAGCAGCTATCGTTGGGCCTCTAGCGGGATAAGGACCTACGAGCAGTACTTC	CASSYRWASSGIRTYEQYF
TRBV9	NA	TRBJ1-1	TGTGCCAGCAGCGTACGACCTGGGGATTCCGAAGCTTTCTTT	CASSVRPGDSEAFF
TRBV6-9	NA	TRBJ1-2	TGTGCCAGCAGTTACTCTCCGGGGAACTATGGCTACACCTTC	CASSYSPGNYGYTF
TRBV27	NA	TRBJ2-1	TGTGCCAGCAGTTTATCCCGTTCGACCTACAATGAGCAGTTCTTC	CASSLSRSTYNEQFF
TRBV5-1	NA	TRBJ1-1	TGCGCCAGCAGCTACGGCGGCGGCGTCACTGAAGCTTTCTTT	CASSYGGGVTEAFF